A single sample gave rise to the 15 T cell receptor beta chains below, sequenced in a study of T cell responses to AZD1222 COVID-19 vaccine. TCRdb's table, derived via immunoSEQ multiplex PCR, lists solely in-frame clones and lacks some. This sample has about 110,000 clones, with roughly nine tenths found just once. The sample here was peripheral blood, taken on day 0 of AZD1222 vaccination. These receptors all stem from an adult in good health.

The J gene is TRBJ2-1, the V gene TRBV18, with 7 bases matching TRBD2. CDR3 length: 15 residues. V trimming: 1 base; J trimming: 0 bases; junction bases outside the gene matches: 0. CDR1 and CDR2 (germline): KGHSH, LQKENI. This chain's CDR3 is CASSPRTSSYNEQFF. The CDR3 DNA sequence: TGTGCCAGCTCACCACGGACTAGCTCCTACAATGAGCAGTTCTTC.

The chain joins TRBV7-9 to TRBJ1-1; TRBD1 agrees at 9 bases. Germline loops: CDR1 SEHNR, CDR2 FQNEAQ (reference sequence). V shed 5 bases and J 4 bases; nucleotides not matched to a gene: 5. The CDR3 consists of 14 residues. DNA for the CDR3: TGTGCCAGCAGCCCACAGGGGGCGGGCACTGAAGCTTTCTTT. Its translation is CASSPQGAGTEAFF.

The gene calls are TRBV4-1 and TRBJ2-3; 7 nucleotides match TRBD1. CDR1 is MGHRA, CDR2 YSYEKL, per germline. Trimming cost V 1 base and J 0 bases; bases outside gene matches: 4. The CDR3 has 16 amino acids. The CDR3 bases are TGCGCCAGCAGCCAAGGTGGGACAGCTAGCACAGATACGCAGTATTTT. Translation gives CASSQGGTASTDTQYF.

CDR3 loop: CASWGEGRNTEAFF. CDR3 DNA: TGTGCCAGCTGGGGGGAGGGGAGGAACACTGAAGCTTTCTTT. The V gene is TRBV6-5, the J gene TRBJ1-1, with D possibly being TRBD1 (5 bases). Germline lookup yields CDR1 MNHEY and CDR2 SVGAGI. The V and J ends lost 8 bases and 1 base respectively, with 14 bases between them. This CDR3 region has 14 residues.

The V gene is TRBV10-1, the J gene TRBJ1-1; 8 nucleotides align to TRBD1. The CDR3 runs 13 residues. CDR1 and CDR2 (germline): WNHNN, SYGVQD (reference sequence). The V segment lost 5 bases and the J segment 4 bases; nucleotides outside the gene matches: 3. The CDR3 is CASSTGGFTEAFF. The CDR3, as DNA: TGCGCCAGCAGTACAGGGGGATTCACTGAAGCTTTCTTT.

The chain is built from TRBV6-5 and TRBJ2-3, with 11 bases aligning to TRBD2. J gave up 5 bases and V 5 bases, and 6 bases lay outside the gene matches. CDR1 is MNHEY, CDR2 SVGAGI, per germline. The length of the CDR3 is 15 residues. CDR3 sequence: CASSISGRAIDTQYF. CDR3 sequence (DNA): TGTGCCAGCAGTATTAGCGGGAGGGCCATAGATACGCAGTATTTT.

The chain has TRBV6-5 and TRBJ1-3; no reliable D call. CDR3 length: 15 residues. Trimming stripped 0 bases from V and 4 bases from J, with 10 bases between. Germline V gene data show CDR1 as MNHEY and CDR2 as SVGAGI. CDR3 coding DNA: TGTGCCAGCAGTTACTCGTGGGGTTTGGGAAACACCATATATTTT. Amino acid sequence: CASSYSWGLGNTIYF.

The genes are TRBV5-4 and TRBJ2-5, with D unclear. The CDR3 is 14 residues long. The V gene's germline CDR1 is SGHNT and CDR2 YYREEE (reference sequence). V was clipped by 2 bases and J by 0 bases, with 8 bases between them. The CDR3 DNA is TGTGCCAGCAGCTTAGGATACAACCAAGAGACCCAGTACTTC. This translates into CASSLGYNQETQYF.

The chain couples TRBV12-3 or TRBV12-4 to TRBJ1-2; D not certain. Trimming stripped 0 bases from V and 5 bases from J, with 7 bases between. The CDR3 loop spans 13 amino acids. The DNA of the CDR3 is TGTGCCAGCAGTTTAGCGGTGAGGTATGGCTACACCTTC. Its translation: CASSLAVRYGYTF.

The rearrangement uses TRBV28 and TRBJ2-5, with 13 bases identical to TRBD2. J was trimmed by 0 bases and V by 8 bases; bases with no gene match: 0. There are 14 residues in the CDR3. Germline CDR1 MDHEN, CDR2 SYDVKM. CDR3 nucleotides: TGTGCCAGCGGACTAGCGGGGGACCAAGAGACCCAGTACTTC. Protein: CASGLAGDQETQYF.

In DNA form, the CDR3 reads TGCAGTGCTAGTACCTTGACTCGTGAGTACTTC. It codes for CSASTLTREYF. The chain is built from TRBV20-1 and TRBJ2-7; no firm D call. The CDR3 has 11 residues. Deletions cut 3 bases from V and 11 bases from J, with 14 bases between. Germline CDR1 and CDR2: DFQATT and SNEGSKA (reference sequence).

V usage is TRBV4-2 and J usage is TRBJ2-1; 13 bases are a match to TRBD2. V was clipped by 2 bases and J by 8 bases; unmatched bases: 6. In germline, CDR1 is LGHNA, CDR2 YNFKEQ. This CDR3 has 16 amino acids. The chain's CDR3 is CASSQTSGRASDEQFF. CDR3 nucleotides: TGTGCCAGCAGCCAAACTAGCGGGAGGGCCTCGGATGAGCAGTTCTTC.

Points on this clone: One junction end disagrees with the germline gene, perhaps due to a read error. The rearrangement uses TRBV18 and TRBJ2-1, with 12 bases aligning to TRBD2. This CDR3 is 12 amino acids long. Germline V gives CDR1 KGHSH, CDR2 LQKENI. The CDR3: CASSSLLAGGLF. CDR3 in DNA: TGTGCCAGCTCATCCCTACTAGCGGGGGGCCTCTTC.

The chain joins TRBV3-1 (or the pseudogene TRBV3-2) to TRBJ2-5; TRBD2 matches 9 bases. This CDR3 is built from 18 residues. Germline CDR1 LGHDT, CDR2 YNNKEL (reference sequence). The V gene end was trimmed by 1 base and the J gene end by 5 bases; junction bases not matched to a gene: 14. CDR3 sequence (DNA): TGTGCCAGCAGCCAAGGGGCTAGCGGGGACCTTAGGGGTGAGACCCAGTACTTC. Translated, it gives CASSQGASGDLRGETQYF.

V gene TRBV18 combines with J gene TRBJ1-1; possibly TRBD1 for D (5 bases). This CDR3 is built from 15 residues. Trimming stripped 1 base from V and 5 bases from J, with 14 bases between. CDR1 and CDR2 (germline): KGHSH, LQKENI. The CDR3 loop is CASSPRGTEITEAFF. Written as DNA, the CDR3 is TGTGCCAGCTCACCACGGGGCACGGAAATAACTGAAGCTTTCTTT.